Listed below are T cell receptor beta chains from one sample, sequenced in a study of CD8 T cells in Susac syndrome. TCRdb reanalysed the immunoSEQ multiplex PCR reads using MiXCR and keeps one entry per CDR3 protein. The sample lists hundreds of thousands of distinct CDR3 sequences; around 95% were seen once. Specimen: CD4+ T cells from PBMCs. The receptors were sampled from a human donor with multiple sclerosis. Both conserved end residues are trimmed from each CDR3.

V	J	CDR3
TRBV12-3/TRBV12-4	TRBJ1-2	ASTRTIGPGGYT
TRBV3-1	TRBJ1-5	ASSQDFDGQGNQPQH
TRBV30	TRBJ1-2	AWSVNAGHGYT
TRBV25-1	TRBJ2-5	ASSTTGVQETQY
TRBV7-9	TRBJ2-1	ASSWDLAYNEQF
TRBV20-1	TRBJ2-3	SARPSGGRTDTQY
TRBV12-3/TRBV12-4	TRBJ1-1	ASSSTGAGTEAF
TRBV12-3/TRBV12-4	TRBJ1-5	ASSLNSNQPQH
TRBV11-2	TRBJ2-7	ASGAGTRRAYEQY
TRBV27	TRBJ2-1	ASTPRPYNEQF
TRBV12-3/TRBV12-4	TRBJ2-7	ASFLGTGDYEQY
TRBV9	TRBJ2-7	ASSVDDYEQY
TRBV9	TRBJ2-2	ASSPDGGELF
TRBV29-1	TRBJ2-1	SAKTGPFRGEQF
TRBV27	TRBJ2-1	ASSGRGRDEQF
TRBV30	TRBJ1-2	AWTEGLYGYT